The TCR beta chain under discussion was sequenced for a study of blood T cells in healthy people across ages. Germline CDR1 DFQATT, CDR2 SNEGSKA (reference sequence). The V gene lost 4 bases and the J gene lost 2 bases, with 9 bases spanning the gap. This CDR3 spans 13 amino acids. Isolation yielded PBMCs, at least 6.5 million per sample, in every case. Next came a second PCR, run for about 6 to 11 cycles, which used a sample-barcoded 5' primer along with a J-beta primer mix. Each single sample gave us at least 2.5 million CDR3-containing paired-end reads. TCRdb re-derived calls from the 5' RACE reads in MiXCR, one entry per CDR3 protein. The sample consists of about 640,000 distinct CDR3 sequences, about 53% of them appearing once. Regarding the study as a whole: The CMV status of each donor remained undetermined, and this could have confounded shifts in expanded clonotypes.

Points on this clonotype: The antigen is unknown.

Sequenced sample: blood. V gene TRBV20-1 combines with J gene TRBJ1-5; D not resolved. This clonotype was obtained from a man aged 60 to 75 in good health. CDR3 DNA: TGCAGTGCTACTCGGAGGGGCAATCAGCCCCAGCATTTT. Amino acids: CSATRRGNQPQHF.